The subject of this entry is one T cell receptor (beta chain). Its antigen is still unknown. These data come from a study of beta chain features in type 1 diabetes. Sorting gave populations that all exceeded 95% purity. Expressed TCRB transcripts got sequenced, as all isolated RNA was reverse transcribed. TCRdb's table, derived via immunoSEQ multiplex PCR, lists solely in-frame clones and lacks some. The top ten hold 0.015% to 0.017% of the sample, which has approximately 280,000 clones, roughly 15% seen once. The CDR3 extends over 15 amino acids. Germline CDR1 reads SGHVS; CDR2 reads FNYEAQ. V gave up 6 bases and J gave up 3 bases; unmatched junction bases: 10. Study observations and caveats: Junctions at VDJ sites from type 1 diabetes patients had fewer insertions and more deletions. TCRB CDR3s from Type 1 diabetes patients were moderately but significantly shorter in all four CD4+ subsets.

Sequences were obtained from naive CD4+ T cells from blood. The chain links TRBV7-6 to TRBJ2-7; 8 bases match TRBD2. This sequence was found in a man aged 18 to 29 with type 1 diabetes. CDR3 nucleotide sequence: TGTGCCAGCAGTAGGACGGGACTAGAGCACTACGAGCAGTACTTC. Translating gives CASSRTGLEHYEQYF.